This T cell receptor beta chain was identified in a study of blood T cell repertoires in COVID-19. For the study at large: Italy, Spain and the United States were the sources of the convalescent and acute COVID-19 samples. Nucleic acid was either cDNA or gDNA, and it came from T cells, B-cell-depleted T cells, or PBMCs.

This CDR3 spans 15 amino acids. The ends were cut back, 3 bases at V and 7 bases at J, with 16 bases in the middle. The V gene's germline CDR1 is MNHEY and CDR2 SMNVEV (reference sequence). Under the authors' procedure: For nucleated cells, counts were estimated from reference gene primer amplification. TCRdb's table, derived via immunoSEQ multiplex PCR, lists solely in-frame clones and lacks some. Clone size and V and J calls were adopted from that table, with D and trimming inferred from the DNA. Among a few hundred thousand clones listed, 70% to 90% were seen once. The chain recombines TRBV27 with TRBJ2-1; D gene unclear. The sample consisted of peripheral blood. This receptor was obtained from a man younger than 30 with active or convalescent COVID-19. The CDR3 DNA reads TGTGCCAGCAGTTTGATAGCAAGTATCGGGAATGAGCAGTTCTTC. This sequence encodes CASSLIASIGNEQFF.